This TCR beta chain was documented in a study of beta chain features in type 1 diabetes. Expressed TCRB transcripts were sequenced, since all the RNA that had been isolated was reverse transcribed. The method was immunoSEQ multiplex PCR; TCRdb's version includes in-frame clones alone and lacks a portion of them. The table lists around 250,000 clones, 27% of them singletons. The CDR3 is 15 amino acids. The V segment lost 1 base and the J segment 3 bases; nucleotides outside the gene matches: 4. The germline gives CDR1 SGHRS, CDR2 YFSETQ. The gene calls are TRBV5-1 and TRBJ2-7, with 10 bases aligning to TRBD2. This sequence was found in a man aged 30 to 39 in good health. The sequencing sample was made of central memory CD4+ T cells from blood. The CDR3 protein is CASSLTLAGVYEQYF. CDR3 in DNA: TGCGCCAGCAGCTTGACCCTAGCGGGAGTCTACGAGCAGTACTTC.